This T cell receptor (beta chain) appears in the sequencing data of a study of early stage breast cancer tumors. Across the study: Samples were sequenced at about 9.9-fold average coverage.

Between the trimmed V and J ends, which lost 4 bases and 2 bases, there was a span of 19 bases. The CDR3 loop spans 18 amino acids. Germline V CDR1 and CDR2: SGDLS, YYNGEE. Note on this clone: The antigen is undetermined.

Study-level results: Enriched TCRB sequences shared across patients were mostly commonly generated sequences.

Blood replicates held 0.5 ug DNA, tumor or normal breast about 1.5 ug, two each. The data were produced by immunoSEQ multiplex PCR, yet TCRdb's version contains in-frame clones alone and is incomplete. The data hold 45,000 to 50,000 clones, with 75% to 85% observed a single time. The sequenced sample was blood. This receptor was obtained from a person aged 50-59 years with breast cancer. V gene TRBV9 combines with J gene TRBJ1-6; D is uncertain. CDR3 bases: TGTGCCAGCAGCCCAGAGGTCCTTTATGGGCCCTATAATTCACCCCTCCACTTT. Translated, it gives CASSPEVLYGPYNSPLHF.